This TCR beta chain comes out of a study of blood T cell repertoires in COVID-19. Study in general: From T cells, B-cell-depleted T cells, or PBMCs came the material, which was cDNA or gDNA.

V was pared by 0 bases and J by 0 bases, with 14 bases between. The CDR3 runs to 18 residues. Looked up from germline, CDR1 is MDHEN and CDR2 is SYDVKM. Measured with immunoSEQ multiplex PCR; TCRdb has only the in-frame clones, and not every one. The table records roughly 99,000 clones, about 90% of them present only once. The receptor was isolated from a woman in her 30s with acute or convalescent COVID-19. The sample taken for sequencing was peripheral blood. V and J are TRBV28 and TRBJ2-2; possibly TRBD2 for D (6 bases). This CDR3 reads CASSLWVVSSANTGELFF. CDR3 in DNA: TGTGCCAGCAGTTTATGGGTGGTTTCTAGCGCGAACACCGGGGAGCTGTTTTTT.